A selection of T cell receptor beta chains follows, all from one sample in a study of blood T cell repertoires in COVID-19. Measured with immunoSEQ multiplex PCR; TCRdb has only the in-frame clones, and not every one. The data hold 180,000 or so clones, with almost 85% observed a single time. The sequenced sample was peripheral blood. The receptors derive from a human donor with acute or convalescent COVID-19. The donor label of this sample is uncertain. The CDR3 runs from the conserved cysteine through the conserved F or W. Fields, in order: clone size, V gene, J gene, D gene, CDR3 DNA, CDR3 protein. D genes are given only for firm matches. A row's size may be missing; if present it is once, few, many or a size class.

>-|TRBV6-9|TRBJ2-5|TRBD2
TGTGCCAGCAGTTATCTCGGACTAGCGGGAGAGACCCAGTACTTC
CASSYLGLAGETQYF
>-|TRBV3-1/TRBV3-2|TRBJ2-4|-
TGTGCCAGCAGCCCCTCTTCGGCCAAAAACATTCAGTACTTC
CASSPSSAKNIQYF
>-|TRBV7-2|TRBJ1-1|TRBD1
TGTGCCAGCAGCCCCGGGGGCAGAGGGGGCAATACTGAAGCTTTCTTT
CASSPGGRGGNTEAFF
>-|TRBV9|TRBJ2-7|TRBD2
TGTGCCAGCAGCGGGGCGGGAGCGTCCTCCTACGAGCAGTACTTC
CASSGAGASSYEQYF
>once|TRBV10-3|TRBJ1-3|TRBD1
TGTGCCATCACCCAGTCAGGGGGCCGGAGCTCTGGAAACACCATATATTTT
CAITQSGGRSSGNTIYF
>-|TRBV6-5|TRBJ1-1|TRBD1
TGTGCCAGCAGAACACCCGCAGGGGGTGAAGCTTTCTTT
CASRTPAGGEAFF
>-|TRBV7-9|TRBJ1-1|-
TGTGCCAGCAGCCCACCCCGAGGAGTATACACTGAAGCTTTCTTT
CASSPPRGVYTEAFF
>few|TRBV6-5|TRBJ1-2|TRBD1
TGTGCCAGCAGTTTTTACAGGGGCGACTATGGCTACACCTTC
CASSFYRGDYGYTF
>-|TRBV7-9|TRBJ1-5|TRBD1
TGTGCCAGCAGCTCCGGCACAGGGGCGGTCAGCAATCAGCCCCAGCATTTT
CASSSGTGAVSNQPQHF
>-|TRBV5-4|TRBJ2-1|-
TGTGCCAGCAGCTTGTACAACAATGAGCAGTTCTTC
CASSLYNNEQFF
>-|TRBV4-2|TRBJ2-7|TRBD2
TGTGCCAGCAGCCAGCCCGGGACTAGCGGGACCGAGCAGTACTTC
CASSQPGTSGTEQYF
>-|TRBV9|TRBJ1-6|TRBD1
TGTGCCAGCAGCAAAGGGACAGATCTTAATTCACCCCTCCACTTT
CASSKGTDLNSPLHF
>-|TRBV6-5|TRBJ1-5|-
TGTGCCAGCAGTTTCGTACGGGGTTTGAGCAATCAGCCCCAGCATTTT
CASSFVRGLSNQPQHF
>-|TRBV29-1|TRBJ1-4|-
TGCAGCGCTCGGCGGGGGGTTGATGAAAAACTGTTTTTT
CSARRGVDEKLFF
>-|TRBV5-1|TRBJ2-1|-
TGCGCCAGCAGCTCGACAATCAACTCCTACAATGAGCAGTTCTTC
CASSSTINSYNEQFF
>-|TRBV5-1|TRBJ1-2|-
TGCGCCAGCAGCCTGAGTGATAACTATGGCTACACCTTC
CASSLSDNYGYTF
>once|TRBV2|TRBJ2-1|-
TGTGCCAGTCAAGCGGAGTTTGGTGAGCAGTTCTTC
CASQAEFGEQFF
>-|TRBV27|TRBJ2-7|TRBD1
TGTGCCAGCAGTCGAGACGGGACAGGGGCCTACGAGCAGTACTTC
CASSRDGTGAYEQYF
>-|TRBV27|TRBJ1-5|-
TGTGCCAGCAGTTTAACAGCTAATCAGCCCCAGCATTTT
CASSLTANQPQHF
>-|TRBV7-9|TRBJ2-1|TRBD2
TGTGCCAGCAGCTCTCTAGCGGGAGGCTCCTACAATGAGCAGTTCTTC
CASSSLAGGSYNEQFF
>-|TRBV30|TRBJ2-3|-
TGTGCCTGGAGTGTCTCAGCGGAGCCGAGAAATACGCAGTATTTT
CAWSVSAEPRNTQYF
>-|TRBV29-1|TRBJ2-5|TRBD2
TGCAGCGTTGAGCCTAGCGGGAGAGGAGAGACCCAGTACTTC
CSVEPSGRGETQYF
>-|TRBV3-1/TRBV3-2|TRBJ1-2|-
TGTGCCAGCAGCCAAGCCCAGGGCCGGGGCTACACCTTC
CASSQAQGRGYTF